This T cell receptor (beta chain) was observed in a study of shared clonotypes between healthy human individuals. Study overall: Plates per donor: three CD4 naive, three CD4 memory, two CD8 naive, one CD8 memory.

Study-level results: Naive subsets usually exceeded memory subsets in estimated richness. Non-shared clonotypes had lower generation probabilities than those shared by all four donors.

The V and J ends lost 10 bases and 3 bases, in that order; junction bases with no gene match: 4. The CDR3 is 13 residues long. Germline CDR1 SNHLY, CDR2 FYNNEI. Splitting of CD4+ cells produced CD45RA+ naive and CD45RA-negative memory subsets. Data came from immunoSEQ multiplex PCR; TCRdb stores just in-frame clones and leaves some out. Here the sample spans approximately 2,000,000 clones, 85% to 95% being singletons. As for this clone: Its antigen is not known.

The clonotype originates from a man in his late teens or twenties in good health. Some clones in this sample may be carry-over from other donors' samples. The chain is built from TRBV2 and TRBJ2-1; 9 bases are a match to TRBD2. Sequencing used naive CD4+ T cells from PBMCs. Regarding subset: CD45RA+ positively selected. CDR3 residues: CATRLADYNEQFF. The DNA for the CDR3 is TGTGCCACGCGACTAGCGGACTACAATGAGCAGTTCTTC.